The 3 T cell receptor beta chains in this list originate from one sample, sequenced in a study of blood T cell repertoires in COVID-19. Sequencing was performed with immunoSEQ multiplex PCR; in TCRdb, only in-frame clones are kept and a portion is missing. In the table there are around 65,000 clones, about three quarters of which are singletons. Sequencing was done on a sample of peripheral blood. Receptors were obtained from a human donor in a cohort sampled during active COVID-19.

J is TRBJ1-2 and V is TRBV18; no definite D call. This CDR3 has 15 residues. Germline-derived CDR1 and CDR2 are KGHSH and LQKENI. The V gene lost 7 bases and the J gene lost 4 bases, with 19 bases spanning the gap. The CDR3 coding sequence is TGTGCCAGCTTAGACACCTGGCAGCTCCCCTATGGCTACACCTTC. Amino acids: CASLDTWQLPYGYTF.

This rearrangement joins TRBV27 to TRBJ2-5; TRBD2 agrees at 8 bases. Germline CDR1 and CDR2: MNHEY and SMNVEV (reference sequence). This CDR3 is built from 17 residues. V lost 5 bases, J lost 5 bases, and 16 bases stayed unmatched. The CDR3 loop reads CASSIAPPGLGIETQYF. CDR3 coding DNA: TGTGCCAGCAGTATTGCCCCACCGGGACTAGGGATCGAGACCCAGTACTTC.

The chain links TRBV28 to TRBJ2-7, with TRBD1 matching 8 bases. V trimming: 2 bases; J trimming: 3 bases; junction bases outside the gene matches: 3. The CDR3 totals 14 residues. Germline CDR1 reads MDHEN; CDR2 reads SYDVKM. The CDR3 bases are TGTGCCAGCAGTTTACAGGGGGCAGGCTACGAGCAGTACTTC. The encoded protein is CASSLQGAGYEQYF.